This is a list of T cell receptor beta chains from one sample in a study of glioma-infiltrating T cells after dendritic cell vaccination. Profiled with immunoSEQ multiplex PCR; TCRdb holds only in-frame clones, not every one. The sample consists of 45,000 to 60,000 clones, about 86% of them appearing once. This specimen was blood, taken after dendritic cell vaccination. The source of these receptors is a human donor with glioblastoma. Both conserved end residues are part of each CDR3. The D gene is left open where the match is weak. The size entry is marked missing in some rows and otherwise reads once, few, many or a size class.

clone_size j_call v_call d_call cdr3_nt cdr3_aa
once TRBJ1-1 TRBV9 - TGTGCCAGCAGCGTAGTATCGCGGGGCACTGAAGCTTTCTTT CASSVVSRGTEAFF
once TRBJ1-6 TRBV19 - TGTGCCAGTAGTATGACCCATACAACAGGCACTAATTCACCCCTCCACTTT CASSMTHTTGTNSPLHF
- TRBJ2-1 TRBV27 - TGTGCCAGCAGTTTATCGGCGGGAACAAGCAATGAGCAGTTCTTC CASSLSAGTSNEQFF
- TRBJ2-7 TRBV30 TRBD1 TGTGCCTGGGAAACGGGACAGGGACGCTACGAGCAGTACTTC CAWETGQGRYEQYF
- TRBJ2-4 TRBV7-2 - TGTGCCAGCAGCTTAGCCAGGTTAAGCATTCAGTACTTC CASSLARLSIQYF
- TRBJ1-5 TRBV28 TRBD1 TGTGCCAGCAGTTACGGGAGGGGGCTGTTTAATCAGCCCCAGCATTTT CASSYGRGLFNQPQHF
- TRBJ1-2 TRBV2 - TGTGCCAGCACCTATGACAGGTACTATGGCTACACCTTC CASTYDRYYGYTF
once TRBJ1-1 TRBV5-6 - TGTGCCAGCAGCTTGAATCCGGCAGGTATGAACACTGAAGCTTTCTTT CASSLNPAGMNTEAFF
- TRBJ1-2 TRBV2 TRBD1 TGTGCCAGCAGTGAGCCGACAGGGGGCGCAGCCCCTTATGGCTACACCTTC CASSEPTGGAAPYGYTF
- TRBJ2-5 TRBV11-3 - TGTGCCAGCAGCTTAGAAGCCGGGAAAGAGACCCAGTACTTC CASSLEAGKETQYF
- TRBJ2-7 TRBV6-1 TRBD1 TGTGCCAGCATCCTGGACAGGGACGCCTACGAGCAGTACTTC CASILDRDAYEQYF
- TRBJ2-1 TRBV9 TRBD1 TGTGCCAGCAGCGTAGAGGGGACAGGCTACAATGAGCAGTTCTTC CASSVEGTGYNEQFF
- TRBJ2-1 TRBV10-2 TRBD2 TGCGCCAGCTCTGGGGGCGTTCTAGCGGGGAGCGGGGAGCAGTTCTTC CASSGGVLAGSGEQFF
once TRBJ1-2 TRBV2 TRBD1 TGTGCCAGCAGGGAAAAGGGGACAGGGGGAGATGGCTACACCTTC CASREKGTGGDGYTF
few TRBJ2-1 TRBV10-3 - TGTGCCAGCAGGCTCCCAGGGATGGACAATGAGCAGTTCTTC CASRLPGMDNEQFF
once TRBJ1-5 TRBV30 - TGTGCCTGGAGTGTTTATAGCAATCAGCCCCAGCATTTT CAWSVYSNQPQHF
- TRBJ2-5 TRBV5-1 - TGCGCCAGCAGCTTGCGGGACATAATCCAAGAGACCCAGTACTTC CASSLRDIIQETQYF
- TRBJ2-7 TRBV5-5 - TGTGCCAGCAGCAAAATGGGGGCGTTCTCCTACGAGCAGTACTTC CASSKMGAFSYEQYF
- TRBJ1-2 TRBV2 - TGTGCCAGCAGGACAGTCTATGGCTACACCTTC CASRTVYGYTF
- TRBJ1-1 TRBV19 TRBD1 TGTGCCAGTACCAGGACAGGTATGGCGAACACTGAAGCTTTCTTT CASTRTGMANTEAFF
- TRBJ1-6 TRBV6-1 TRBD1 TGTGCCAGCAGTGATCGACAGGGGGGAAGAAACTCCTATAATTCCCCCCTCCACTTT CASSDRQGGRNSYNSPLHF
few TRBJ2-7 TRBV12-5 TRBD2 TGTGCTAGTGGGTCCGTGGGGGGGGGCTACGAGCAGTACTTC CASGSVGGGYEQYF
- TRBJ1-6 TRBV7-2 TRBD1 TGTGCCAGCAGCCCGGGACAGGAAACTTCACCCCTCCACTTT CASSPGQETSPLHF
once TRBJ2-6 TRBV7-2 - TGTGCCAGCAGCTTACGCCCAGTAGGGGTAGGAGCTGGGGCCAACGTCCTGACTTTC CASSLRPVGVGAGANVLTF
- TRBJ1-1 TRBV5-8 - TGTGCCAGCAGCTTGGAGGGGAATGAAGCTTTCTTT CASSLEGNEAFF
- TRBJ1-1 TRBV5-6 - TGTGCCAGCAGCTTGATACAGCTAAAAAACACTGAAGCTTTCTTT CASSLIQLKNTEAFF
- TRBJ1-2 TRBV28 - TGTGCCACCGAATCACAGAACTATGGCTACACCTTC CATESQNYGYTF
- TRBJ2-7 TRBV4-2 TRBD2 TGTGCCAGCAGCCAACCGGGGACTAGCGGAGTCTACGAGCAGTACTTC CASSQPGTSGVYEQYF
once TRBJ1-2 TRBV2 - TGTGCCAGCAGTGAGTTGGTAGCGGGGGGATCCAACTATGGCTACACCTTC CASSELVAGGSNYGYTF
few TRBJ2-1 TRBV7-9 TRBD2 TGTGCCAGCAGCTCAACAAGACTAGCGGGGGGGCCTGCCTACAATGAGCAGTTCTTC CASSSTRLAGGPAYNEQFF
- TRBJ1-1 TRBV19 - TGTGCCAGTAGTATGTCCGGAGGGGACACTGAAGCTTTCTTT CASSMSGGDTEAFF
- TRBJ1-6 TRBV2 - TGTGCCAGCAGTGAAAATATTAATTCACCCCTCCACTTT CASSENINSPLHF
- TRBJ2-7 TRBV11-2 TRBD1 TGTGCCAGCAGCAAAGGACAGGTATCCTACGAGCAGTACTTC CASSKGQVSYEQYF
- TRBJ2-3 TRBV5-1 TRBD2 TGCGCCAGCACCCCGGGAGGGGATACGCAGTATTTT CASTPGGDTQYF
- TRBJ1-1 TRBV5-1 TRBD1 TGCGCCAGCAGCTACCTTGCAGGGGGCAACACTGAAGCTTTCTTT CASSYLAGGNTEAFF
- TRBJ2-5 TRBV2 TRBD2 TGTGTGTCCGAGCGGGGGTCACAAGAGACCCAGTACTTC CVSERGSQETQYF
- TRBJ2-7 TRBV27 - TGTGCCAGCAGTGCAAGCCCCGACACTTACCCCTCCTACGAGCAGTACTTC CASSASPDTYPSYEQYF